This T cell receptor (beta chain) was captured by sequencing in a study of blood T cells in healthy people across ages. In this sample, this clonotype turned up a few times. The CDR3 spans 17 residues. The V gene's germline CDR1 is DFQATT and CDR2 SNEGSKA (reference sequence). The V segment lost 2 bases and the J segment 7 bases; nucleotides outside the gene matches: 13. Healthy individuals of Caucasian origin from Russia, aged roughly 6 to 100, served as donors. Each donor had 8 to 10 milliliters of peripheral blood drawn. The second PCR ran about 6 to 11 cycles with a sample-barcoded 5' primer and J-beta primers. MiXCR was run by TCRdb on the 5' RACE reads, yielding one entry per CDR3 protein. The data show roughly 1 million distinct CDR3 sequences, about 23% seen once. A further study also used this sample, focusing on T cells of mothers and their children.

Sequenced input: blood. The origin of this receptor is a girl aged 2-10 years in good health. V and J are TRBV20-1 and TRBJ2-1; 11 bases are shared with TRBD2. CDR3 DNA sequence: TGCAGTGCTAGACAGACTAGCGGGGCAATTAACACGAATGAGCAGTTCTTC. This encodes CSARQTSGAINTNEQFF.